Following are 13 T cell receptor beta chains from one sample sequenced in a study of T cells in Graves' hyperthyroidism and ophthalmopathy. Researchers took RNA transcripts and amplified the TCR beta CDR3 regions from them. TCR CDR3 underwent first-round RT-PCR with the HTBI primer set. TCRdb re-analysed the multiplex PCR reads in MiXCR, keeping a single row per CDR3 protein. The data contain around 50,000 distinct CDR3 sequences, roughly half of them singletons. Source material: blood. The receptors shown here come from a woman between 50 and 59 years old with Graves' ophthalmopathy.

This clonotype came up many times. V gene TRBV9 combines with J gene TRBJ2-7; 8 bases line up with TRBD2. Per the germline V gene, CDR1 is SGDLS and CDR2 is YYNGEE. CDR3 length: 14 amino acids. The J segment lost 4 bases and the V segment lost 4 bases, leaving 7 bases of the junction unmatched. CDR3 DNA sequence: TGTGCCAGCAGCCCCGGGGGGGCGAAGTACGAGCAGTACTTC. Its translation: CASSPGGAKYEQYF.

This clonotype was picked up one time. The chain joins TRBV10-3 to TRBJ2-7; 7 bases agree with TRBD2. Germline V lookup: CDR1 ENHRY, CDR2 SYGVKD. The CDR3 totals 19 residues. The junction had 28 bases not matched to a gene; V was cut back by 3 bases and J by 11 bases. The CDR3 region has the DNA TGTGCCATCAGTGATCATCTAGGAGGGAGGGCTTCAGACGGCGGGCCTAAGTACTTC. It yields the protein CAISDHLGGRASDGGPKYF.

This clonotype was found many times. V is TRBV2 and J is TRBJ2-2; 12 bases match TRBD2. In germline, CDR1 is SNHLY, CDR2 FYNNEI. The CDR3 sequence is 15 residues long. V trimming: 6 bases; J trimming: 1 base; junction bases outside the gene matches: 0. The CDR3 region is CASRLAGGNTGELFF. The CDR3 DNA is TGTGCCAGCAGACTAGCGGGGGGGAACACCGGGGAGCTGTTTTTT.

In this sample, this clonotype turned up many times. CDR3 loop: CASSPRGGDQPQHF. The CDR3 DNA reads TGTGCCAGCAGCCCCAGGGGGGGAGATCAGCCCCAGCATTTT. This chain joins TRBV6-5 and TRBJ1-5, with TRBD1 identical over 7 bases. CDR3 length: 14 amino acids. Germline V gives CDR1 MNHEY, CDR2 SVGAGI. With 6 bases clipped from V and 5 bases from J, the junction kept 7 bases outside the gene matches.

This chain connects TRBV7-9 to TRBJ2-3, with D unclear. The V and J ends lost 0 bases and 0 bases respectively, with 7 bases between them. The CDR3 is 15 amino acids. The germline gives CDR1 SEHNR, CDR2 FQNEAQ (reference sequence). The CDR3 protein is CASSLAGSSTDTQYF. CDR3 DNA: TGTGCCAGCAGCTTAGCGGGCAGTAGCACAGATACGCAGTATTTT. The whole variable domain, remainder taken from reference TRBV7-9 and TRBJ2-3, is DTGVSQNPRHKITKRGQNVTFRCDPISEHNRLYWYRQTLGQGPEFLTYFQNEAQLEKSRLLSDRFSAERPKGSFSTLEIQRTEQGDSAMYLCASSLAGSSTDTQYFGPGTRLTVL.

This clonotype came up many times. V gene TRBV7-3 combines with J gene TRBJ2-5, with D perhaps matching TRBD2 (5 bases). The CDR3 is 15 residues long. Germline values: CDR1 SGHTA, CDR2 FQGTGA. V shed 4 bases and J shed 5 bases, with 17 bases lying between them. The CDR3 sequence: CASSSTSASTETQYF. The CDR3 coding sequence is TGTGCCAGCAGCTCTACGTCGGCTAGCACGGAGACCCAGTACTTC.

In its sample, this clonotype ranks as medium-sized. The rearrangement joins TRBV25-1 to TRBJ2-5; D uncertain. The V gene's germline CDR1 is MGHDK and CDR2 SYGVNS. V gave up 1 base and J gave up 4 bases, with 7 bases separating them. The CDR3 runs to 13 residues. The CDR3, as DNA: TGTGCCAGCAGTGAATTGGCAGTAGAGACCCAGTACTTC. Residues: CASSELAVETQYF.

This clonotype was detected only once. V is TRBV19 and J is TRBJ1-5; maybe TRBD1 (5 bases). Trimming stripped 4 bases from V and 5 bases from J, with 15 bases between. The CDR3 length is 15 residues. Germline CDR1 reads LNHDA; CDR2 reads SQIVND (reference sequence). The CDR3 here is CASSTKRGVYQPQHF. For the CDR3, the DNA is TGTGCCAGTAGTACGAAGCGGGGGGTATATCAGCCCCAGCATTTT.

The genes are TRBV10-3 and TRBJ2-3, with 11 positions matching TRBD2. Germline CDR1 reads ENHRY; CDR2 reads SYGVKD. The V segment lost 0 bases and the J segment 8 bases; nucleotides outside the gene matches: 10. This CDR3 is built from 17 residues. CDR3 DNA sequence: TGTGCCATCAGTGAGTCAAGACTAGCGGGAATAAACGGTACGCAGTATTTT. It encodes CAISESRLAGINGTQYF.

This clonotype has ten or more counts. The CDR3 nucleotides are TGTGCCAGCAGCCAAGAAGGCACGCAGTCTGGAAACACCATATATTTT. This encodes CASSQEGTQSGNTIYF. The rearrangement uses TRBV4-2 and TRBJ1-3, with D unresolved. Germline loops: CDR1 LGHNA, CDR2 YNFKEQ. CDR3 length equals 16 residues. The V end lost 0 bases, the J end lost 1 base, and 10 bases lay between the germline ends.

The chain is built from TRBV20-1 and TRBJ2-7; TRBD2 matches at 14 bases. This CDR3 spans 15 amino acids. The germline gives CDR1 DFQATT, CDR2 SNEGSKA (reference sequence). The V and J ends lost 5 bases and 3 bases, in that order; junction bases with no gene match: 6. CDR3 DNA: TGCAGTGCTGCTACCGGGACTAGCGGGAGCTACGAGCAGTACTTC. This gives the protein CSAATGTSGSYEQYF.

This clonotype was observed at least ten times. Being one base from a much bigger clone, this may be a read error. The chain couples TRBV7-2 to TRBJ2-2; D perhaps matches TRBD2 (6 bases). Germline CDR1 and CDR2: SGHTA and FQGNSA. The CDR3 extends over 15 amino acids. The CDR3: CASSLYRENTEELFF. CDR3 nucleotide sequence: TGTGCCAGCAGCTTATACCGGGAGAACACCGAGGAGCTGTTTTTT.

The chain carries TRBV19 and TRBJ2-7, with 10 bases aligning to TRBD1. Trimming took 7 bases from V and 5 from J; bases not matched to a gene: 8. The CDR3 runs 14 residues. Germline CDR1 LNHDA, CDR2 SQIVND (reference sequence). CDR3 in DNA: TGTGCCAGTACCGGATGGACAGGGGGAGACGAGCAGTACTTC. This codes for CASTGWTGGDEQYF.